The text below deals with one T cell receptor (beta chain). Its target is unknown. This CDR3 comprises 14 residues. Germline lookup yields CDR1 SGHVS and CDR2 FQNEAQ. The V end was cut by 5 bases, the J end by 4 bases, with 14 bases between. The data derive from a study of a mutant IDH1 vaccine in newly diagnosed glioma. Findings of the study overall: Pseudoprogression apparently tracked independently of changes in top peripheral T cell clonotypes.

The time point here: week 47, end of study. Topical imiquimod was applied with each vaccine dose, which held 300 ug of mutant IDH1 20-mer peptide. Here immunoSEQ multiplex PCR was the method, and the copy in TCRdb shows in-frame clones only, minus some. The data show about 59,000 clones, with roughly 87% seen just once and around 4% held by the top ten. This sequence was found in a man between 25 and 39 years old with glioma. Sequenced material: PBMCs, taken from a glioma patient whose treatment included an IDH1 peptide vaccine. The chain couples TRBV7-8 to TRBJ1-2; tentatively, D is TRBD1 (5 bases). This chain's CDR3 is CASSHPDSLYGYTF. CDR3 DNA: TGTGCCAGCAGCCACCCCGACAGTCTCTATGGCTACACCTTC.